Shown below are 17 T cell receptor beta chains from a single sample sequenced in a study of T-cell reconstitution after alpha-beta-depleted transplantation in children. For TCRbeta, the library was prepared with unique molecular identifiers. TCRdb passed the PCR reads through MiXCR, listing each CDR3 protein once. This table has approximately 230,000 distinct CDR3 sequences, 24% appearing once. The sample consisted of PBMCs, mostly from graft donor cells, taken 360 days after TCRalphabeta/CD19-depleted stem cell transplant. The receptor source for this set is a female patient aged 2-10 years who had a stem cell transplant for congenital amegakaryocytic thrombocytopenia, so the T cells may come from the graft donor.

In its sample, this clonotype was seen a few times. The CDR3 coding sequence is TGCGCCAGCAGCTCGGCCTCCTTTTTCGAGCAGTATTTT. Protein sequence: CASSSASFFEQYF. This chain joins TRBV5-1 and TRBJ2-3; D is ambiguous. CDR3 length: 13 amino acids. Trimming left V 3 bases short and J 11 bases short, with 16 bases between. Germline V gives CDR1 SGHRS, CDR2 YFSETQ.

This sequence joins TRBV28 and TRBJ2-3; D assignment may be TRBD1 or TRBD2 (5 bases each). The CDR3 runs to 13 residues. Trimming removed 8 bases at V and 6 bases at J, with 15 bases between. In germline, CDR1 is MDHEN, CDR2 SYDVKM. The CDR3 nucleotides are TGTGCCAGCCGGGGCGGCCTCTTTGATACGCAGTATTTT. It specifies CASRGGLFDTQYF.

The table lists this clonotype with a few counts. V usage is TRBV27 and J usage is TRBJ1-4, with D possibly TRBD1 on 5 matching bases. The CDR3 spans 14 residues. Trimming shortened V by 2 bases and J by 7 bases, and 11 bases separated the two germline ends. The V gene's germline CDR1 is MNHEY and CDR2 SMNVEV (reference sequence). CDR3 DNA: TGTGCCAGCAGTTTAGGGGGATGGGGTGAAAAACTGTTTTTT. Its protein product is CASSLGGWGEKLFF.

The chain links TRBV7-2 to TRBJ1-4; D unresolved. Looked up from germline, CDR1 is SGHTA and CDR2 is FQGNSA. V lost 4 bases and J 9 bases, leaving 18 bases between the germline ends. There are 15 residues in the CDR3. CDR3 region: CASSSSIGDNKKLFF. The CDR3 region has the DNA TGTGCCAGCAGCTCATCGATAGGCGACAATAAAAAACTGTTTTTT.

The chain uses TRBV12-3 or TRBV12-4 and TRBJ2-1; 10 bases are shared with TRBD1. The CDR3 extends over 13 amino acids. V lost 10 bases to trimming and J lost 6 bases; unmatched junction nucleotides: 6. The CDR3 loop reads CATTGQGFNEQFF. As DNA, the CDR3 is TGTGCCACCACGGGACAGGGGTTCAATGAGCAGTTCTTC.

This chain links TRBV28 with TRBJ2-1; no firm D call. Germline CDR1 reads MDHEN; CDR2 reads SYDVKM. V lost 10 bases and J lost 10, with 14 bases in between. The CDR3 totals 11 residues. The CDR3 bases are TGTGCCACCACATTTTCACGGGAGCAGTTCTTC. It is translated as CATTFSREQFF.

This clonotype occurred a few times. V usage is TRBV5-1 and J usage is TRBJ1-1, with D uncertain. Deletions cut 0 bases from V and 2 bases from J, with 8 bases between. The CDR3 consists of 14 residues. Germline V gene data show CDR1 as SGHRS and CDR2 as YFSETQ. The chain's CDR3 is CASSLAGSNTEAFF. In DNA form, the CDR3 reads TGCGCCAGCAGCTTGGCCGGATCAAACACTGAAGCTTTCTTT.

V and J are TRBV3-1 and TRBJ1-1; D is unclear. CDR1 and CDR2 from the germline V gene are LGHDT and YNNKEL (reference sequence). The CDR3 extends over 15 amino acids. With 4 bases removed from V and 1 base from J, the gap between germline ends came to 13 bases. CDR3 nucleotide sequence: TGTGCCAGCAGCCCCATGGCAACGCCGAACACTGAAGCTTTCTTT. This encodes CASSPMATPNTEAFF.

This chain joins TRBV20-1 and TRBJ1-5; perhaps TRBD1 as D (5 bases). CDR1 DFQATT and CDR2 SNEGSKA come from the germline V gene (reference sequence). Trimming removed 3 bases from V and 6 bases from J, with 18 bases in between. The CDR3 loop spans 15 amino acids. CDR3 in amino acids: CSASKAVQVPQPQHF. The CDR3 region has the DNA TGCAGTGCTAGTAAAGCCGTACAGGTTCCTCAGCCCCAGCATTTT.

This chain joins TRBV6-1 and TRBJ1-5, with D maybe TRBD1 (5 bases). The CDR3 runs 15 residues. Trimming pared 8 bases from V and 0 bases from J, leaving 14 bases between. The germline gives CDR1 MNHNS, CDR2 SASEGT. The CDR3 nucleotides are TGTGCCAGCGCGGCAGGACATAATAGCAATCAGCCCCAGCATTTT. Its protein is CASAAGHNSNQPQHF.

This clonotype was recorded a few times. As DNA, the CDR3 is TGTGCCAGCAGTGGGGGGGTTGGGGCCAACGTCCTGACTTTC. Translation gives CASSGGVGANVLTF. The V call is TRBV2, the J call TRBJ2-6, with D possibly being TRBD2 (6 bases). Trimming removed 4 bases from V and 3 bases from J, with 7 bases in between. CDR1 is SNHLY, CDR2 FYNNEI, per germline. The CDR3 runs 14 residues.

Ten or more counts support this clonotype. The J gene is TRBJ1-1, the V gene TRBV7-9, with unresolved D. V was trimmed by 3 bases and J by 5 bases, leaving 13 bases between them. Germline CDR1 reads SEHNR; CDR2 reads FQNEAQ (reference sequence). This CDR3 comprises 14 residues. DNA for the CDR3: TGTGCCAGCAGCTTGTCCTATGGAAGAACTGAAGCTTTCTTT. It specifies CASSLSYGRTEAFF.

This clonotype appeared a few times. V is TRBV5-1 and J is TRBJ2-5; no definite D call. Germline V CDR1 and CDR2: SGHRS, YFSETQ. V gave up 4 bases and J gave up 0 bases, with 10 bases separating them. There are 14 residues in the CDR3. CDR3: CASSMDAYQETQYF. In nucleotides, the CDR3 is TGCGCCAGCAGCATGGATGCGTACCAAGAGACCCAGTACTTC. Drawing the rest from reference TRBV5-1 and TRBJ2-5, the complete variable domain is KAGVTQTPRYLIKTRGQQVTLSCSPISGHRSVSWYQQTPGQGLQFLFEYFSETQRNKGNFPGRFSGRQFSNSRSEMNVSTLELGDSALYLCASSMDAYQETQYFGPGTRLLVL.

J is TRBJ2-5 and V is TRBV28; D may match TRBD1 or TRBD2 (6 bases each). V was shortened by 6 bases and J by 5 bases, with 19 bases between the two germline ends. Per germline, CDR1 MDHEN and CDR2 SYDVKM. This CDR3 has 15 residues. For the CDR3, the DNA is TGTGCCAGCAGCGTCCCTCCCGGGGGCTGGGAGACCCAGTACTTC. It encodes CASSVPPGGWETQYF.

This clonotype came up many times. This sequence joins TRBV15 and TRBJ2-1, with D hard to call. Germline V lookup: CDR1 LNHNV, CDR2 YYDKDF (reference sequence). The CDR3 loop spans 13 amino acids. V lost 0 bases to trimming and J lost 5 bases, with 5 bases between them. The CDR3 DNA sequence: TGTGCCACCAGCAGAGATCTGGACAATGAGCAGTTCTTC. Residues: CATSRDLDNEQFF.

There are a few counts of this clonotype. The chain carries TRBV20-1 and TRBJ2-7; D may be TRBD1 or TRBD2 (5 bases each). V was clipped by 6 bases and J by 2 bases, with 14 bases between them. CDR1 and CDR2 from the germline V gene are DFQATT and SNEGSKA (reference sequence). The CDR3 is 13 amino acids. The CDR3, as DNA: TGCAGTGCCACCGGGACCAGTCCCTACGAGCAGTACTTC. Translated, it gives CSATGTSPYEQYF.

In its sample, this clonotype was seen a few times. The chain couples TRBV7-9 to TRBJ2-7, with TRBD1 identical over 8 bases. CDR3 length: 16 residues. The germline CDR1 and CDR2 sequences are SEHNR and FQNEAQ (reference sequence). V trimming: 5 bases; J trimming: 4 bases; junction bases outside the gene matches: 13. The CDR3 nucleotides read TGTGCCAGCAGCCCGGACTTGGACAGGGCTCGATACGAGCAGTACTTC. Translation gives CASSPDLDRARYEQYF.